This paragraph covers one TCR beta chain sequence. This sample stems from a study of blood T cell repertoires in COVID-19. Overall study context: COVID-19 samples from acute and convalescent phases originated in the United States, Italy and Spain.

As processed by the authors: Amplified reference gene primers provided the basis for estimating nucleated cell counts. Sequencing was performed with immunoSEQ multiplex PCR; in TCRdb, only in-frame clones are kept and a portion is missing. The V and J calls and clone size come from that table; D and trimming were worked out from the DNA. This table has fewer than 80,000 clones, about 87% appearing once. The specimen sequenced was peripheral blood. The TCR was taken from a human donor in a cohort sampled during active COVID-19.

The CDR3 loop reads CASSKTGIVSNQPQHF. CDR3 bases: TGTGCCAGCAGCAAGACAGGGATCGTGAGCAATCAGCCCCAGCATTTT. This chain links TRBV5-5 with TRBJ1-5, with TRBD1 matching 7 bases. V lost 4 bases to trimming and J lost 1 base; unmatched junction nucleotides: 8. The CDR3 is made up of 16 amino acids. The germline V gene encodes CDR1 SGHKS and CDR2 YYEKEE (reference sequence).